This TCR beta chain is drawn from a study of shared clonotypes between healthy human individuals. Sequencing was performed with immunoSEQ multiplex PCR; in TCRdb, only in-frame clones are kept and a portion is missing. This table has about 340,000 clones, roughly 80% appearing once. Germline V lookup: CDR1 SGHTA, CDR2 FQGTGA. V was shortened by 5 bases and J by 1 base, with 6 bases between the two germline ends. This CDR3 has 13 amino acids. The chain joins TRBV7-3 to TRBJ1-5; D is uncertain. This TCR was sampled from a man aged 30-40 years in good health. The sequencing input was memory CD4+ T cells sorted from blood. Subset described: CD45RA-negative fraction. In nucleotides, the CDR3 is TGTGCCAGCAGCATCGGGAGCAATCAGCCCCAGCATTTT. Amino acids: CASSIGSNQPQHF.